The clone carrying this T cell receptor beta chain was picked up a small number of times. The data originate from a study of blood T cell repertoires in COVID-19. The data were produced by immunoSEQ multiplex PCR, yet TCRdb's version contains in-frame clones alone and is incomplete. The table shows fewer than 90,000 clones, with around 90% occurring only once. Looked up from germline, CDR1 is SGHAT and CDR2 is FQNNGV. This CDR3 is 13 amino acids long. The V gene lost 2 bases and the J gene lost 8 bases, with 10 bases spanning the gap. This chain connects TRBV11-2 to TRBJ2-1; D is unresolved. The clonotype was recovered from a male donor with acute or convalescent COVID-19. Sequences were obtained from peripheral blood. The CDR3 DNA sequence: TGTGCCAGCAGCTTAATAGGTCGGGATGAGCAGTTCTTC. Amino acids: CASSLIGRDEQFF.